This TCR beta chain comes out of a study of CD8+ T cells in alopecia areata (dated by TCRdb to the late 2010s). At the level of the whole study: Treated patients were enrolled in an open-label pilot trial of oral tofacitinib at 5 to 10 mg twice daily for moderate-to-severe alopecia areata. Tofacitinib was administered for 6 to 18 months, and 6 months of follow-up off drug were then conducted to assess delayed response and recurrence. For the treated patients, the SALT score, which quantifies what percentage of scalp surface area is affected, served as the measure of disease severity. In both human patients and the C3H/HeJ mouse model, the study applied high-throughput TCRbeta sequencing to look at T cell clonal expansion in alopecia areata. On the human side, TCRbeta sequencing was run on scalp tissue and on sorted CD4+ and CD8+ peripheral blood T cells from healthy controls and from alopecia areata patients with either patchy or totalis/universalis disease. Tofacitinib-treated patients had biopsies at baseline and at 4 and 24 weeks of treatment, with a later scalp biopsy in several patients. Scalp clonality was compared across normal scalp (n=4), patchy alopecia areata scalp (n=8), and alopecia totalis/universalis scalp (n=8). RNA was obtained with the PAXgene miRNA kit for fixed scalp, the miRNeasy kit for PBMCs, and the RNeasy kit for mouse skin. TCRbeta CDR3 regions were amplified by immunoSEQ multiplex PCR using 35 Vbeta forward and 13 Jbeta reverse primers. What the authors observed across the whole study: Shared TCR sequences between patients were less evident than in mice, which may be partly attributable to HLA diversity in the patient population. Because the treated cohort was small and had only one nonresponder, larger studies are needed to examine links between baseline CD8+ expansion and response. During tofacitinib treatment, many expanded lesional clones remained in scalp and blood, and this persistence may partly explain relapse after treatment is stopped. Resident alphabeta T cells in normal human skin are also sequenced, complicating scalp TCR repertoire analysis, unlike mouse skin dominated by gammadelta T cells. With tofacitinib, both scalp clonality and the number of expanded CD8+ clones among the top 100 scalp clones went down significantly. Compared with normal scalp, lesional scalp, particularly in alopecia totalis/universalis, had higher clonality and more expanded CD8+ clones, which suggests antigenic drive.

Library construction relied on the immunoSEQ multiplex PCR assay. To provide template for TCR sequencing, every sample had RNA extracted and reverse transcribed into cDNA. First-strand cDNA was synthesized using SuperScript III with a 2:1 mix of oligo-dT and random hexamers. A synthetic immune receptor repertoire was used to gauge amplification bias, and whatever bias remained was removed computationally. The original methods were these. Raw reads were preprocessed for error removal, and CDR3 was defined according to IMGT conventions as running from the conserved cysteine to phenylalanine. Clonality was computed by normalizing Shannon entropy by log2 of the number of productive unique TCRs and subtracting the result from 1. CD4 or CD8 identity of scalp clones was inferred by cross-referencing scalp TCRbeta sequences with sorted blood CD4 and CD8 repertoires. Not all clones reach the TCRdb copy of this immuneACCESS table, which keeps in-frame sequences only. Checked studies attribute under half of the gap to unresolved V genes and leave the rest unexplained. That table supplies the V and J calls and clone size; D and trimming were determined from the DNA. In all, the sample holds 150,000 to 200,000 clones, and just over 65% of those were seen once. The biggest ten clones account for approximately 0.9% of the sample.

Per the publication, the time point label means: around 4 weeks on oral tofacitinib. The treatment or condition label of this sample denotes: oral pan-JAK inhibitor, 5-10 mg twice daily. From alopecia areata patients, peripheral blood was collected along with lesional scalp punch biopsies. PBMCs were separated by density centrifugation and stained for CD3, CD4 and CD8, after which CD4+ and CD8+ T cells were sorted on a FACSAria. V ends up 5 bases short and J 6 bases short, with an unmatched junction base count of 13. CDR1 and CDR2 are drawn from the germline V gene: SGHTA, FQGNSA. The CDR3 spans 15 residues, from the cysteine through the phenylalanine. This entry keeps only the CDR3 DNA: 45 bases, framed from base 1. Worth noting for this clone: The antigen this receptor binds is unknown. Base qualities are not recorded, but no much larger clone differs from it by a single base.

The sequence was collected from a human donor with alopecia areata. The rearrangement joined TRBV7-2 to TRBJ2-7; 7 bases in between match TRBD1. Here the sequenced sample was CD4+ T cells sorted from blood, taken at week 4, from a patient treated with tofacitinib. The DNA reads TGTGCCAGCAGCCTGTCAATAGGGGGCCGAGGCGAGCAGTACTTC. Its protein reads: CASSLSIGGRGEQYF.